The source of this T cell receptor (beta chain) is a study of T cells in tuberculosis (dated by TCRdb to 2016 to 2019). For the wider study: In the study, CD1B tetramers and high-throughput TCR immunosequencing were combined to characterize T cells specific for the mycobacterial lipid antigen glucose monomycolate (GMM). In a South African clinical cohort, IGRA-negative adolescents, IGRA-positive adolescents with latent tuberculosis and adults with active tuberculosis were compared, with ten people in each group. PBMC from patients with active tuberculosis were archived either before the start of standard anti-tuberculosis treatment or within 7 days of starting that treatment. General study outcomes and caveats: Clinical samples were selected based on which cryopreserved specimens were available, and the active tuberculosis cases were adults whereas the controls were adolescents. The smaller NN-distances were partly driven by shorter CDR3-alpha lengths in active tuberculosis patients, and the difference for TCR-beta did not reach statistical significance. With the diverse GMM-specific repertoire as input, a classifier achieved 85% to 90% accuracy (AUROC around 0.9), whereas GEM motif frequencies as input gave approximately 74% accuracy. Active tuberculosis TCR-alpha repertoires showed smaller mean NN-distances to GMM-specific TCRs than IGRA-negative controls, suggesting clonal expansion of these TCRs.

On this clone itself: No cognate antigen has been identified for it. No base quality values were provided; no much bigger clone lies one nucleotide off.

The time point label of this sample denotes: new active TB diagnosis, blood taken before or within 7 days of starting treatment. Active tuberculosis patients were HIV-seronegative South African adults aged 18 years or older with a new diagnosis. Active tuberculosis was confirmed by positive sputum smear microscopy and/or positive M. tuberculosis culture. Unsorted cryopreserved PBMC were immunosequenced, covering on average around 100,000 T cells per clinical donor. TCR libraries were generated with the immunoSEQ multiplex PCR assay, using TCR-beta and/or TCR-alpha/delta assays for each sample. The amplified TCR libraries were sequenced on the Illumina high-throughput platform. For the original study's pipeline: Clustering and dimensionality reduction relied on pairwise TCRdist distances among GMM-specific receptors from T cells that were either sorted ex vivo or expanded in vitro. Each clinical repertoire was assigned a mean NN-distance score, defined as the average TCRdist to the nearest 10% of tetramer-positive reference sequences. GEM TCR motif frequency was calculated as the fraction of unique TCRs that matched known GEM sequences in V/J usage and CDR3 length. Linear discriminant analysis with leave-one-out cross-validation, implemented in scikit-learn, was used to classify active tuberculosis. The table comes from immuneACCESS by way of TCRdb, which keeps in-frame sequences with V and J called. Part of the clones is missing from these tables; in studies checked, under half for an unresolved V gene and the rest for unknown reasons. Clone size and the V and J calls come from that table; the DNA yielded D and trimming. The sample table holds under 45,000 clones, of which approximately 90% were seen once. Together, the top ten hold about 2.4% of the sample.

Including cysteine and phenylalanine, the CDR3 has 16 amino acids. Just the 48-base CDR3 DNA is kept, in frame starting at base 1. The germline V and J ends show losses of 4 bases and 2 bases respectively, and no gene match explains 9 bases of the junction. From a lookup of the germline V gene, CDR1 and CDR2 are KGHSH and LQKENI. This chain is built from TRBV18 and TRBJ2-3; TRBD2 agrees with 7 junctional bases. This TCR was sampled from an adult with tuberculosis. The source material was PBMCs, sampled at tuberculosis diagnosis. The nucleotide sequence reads TGTGCCAGCTCACTCCCGACTAGCCTAATCACAGATACGCAGTATTTT. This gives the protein CASSLPTSLITDTQYF.